This record covers a single TCR beta chain. Its antigen remains unidentified. The authors made the TRB cDNA libraries by 5' RACE using UMI labels. TCRdb reprocessed the 5' RACE reads; each CDR3 protein has one entry and no DNA is given. The ten most abundant clones cover 0.35% to 0.4% of a sample with about 120,000 distinct CDR3 sequences. This entry belongs to a study of CXCR3-negative and CXCR3-positive naive CD8 T cells. Study information: Per library, roughly 1.4 +/- 0.3 million reads; roughly 150 million TRB reads overall. Overall study results and limits: More hydrophobic TRB CDR3s occurred in CXCR3-positive than in CXCR3-negative naive cells. Comparison of naive subsets found surface CD5 to be comparable, and TCR strength was inferred on the basis of TRB CDR3 properties.

Germline CDR1 and CDR2: SGHAT and FQNNGV. The CDR3 totals 16 residues. The sample taken for sequencing was naive CXCR3+ CD8+ T cells from blood. Subset in this sample: CD45RO-CCR7+CD27+CD95- naive CD8+ T cells expressing CXCR3 (TNR3+). The V gene is TRBV11-2, the J gene TRBJ2-1; TCRdb outputs TRBD1, but without DNA this stays unchecked. This sequence was found in a human donor in good health. Some clones in this sample may be carry-over from other donors' samples. CDR3 residues: CASSLDWRQGSNEQFF.